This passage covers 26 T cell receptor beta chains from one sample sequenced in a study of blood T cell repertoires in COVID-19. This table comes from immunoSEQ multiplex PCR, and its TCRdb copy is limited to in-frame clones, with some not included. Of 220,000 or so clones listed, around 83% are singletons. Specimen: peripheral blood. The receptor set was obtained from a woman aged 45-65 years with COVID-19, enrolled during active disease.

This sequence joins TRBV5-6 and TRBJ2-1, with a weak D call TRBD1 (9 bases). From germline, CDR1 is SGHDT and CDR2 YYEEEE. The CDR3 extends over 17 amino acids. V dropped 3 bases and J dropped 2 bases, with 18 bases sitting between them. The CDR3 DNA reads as TGTGCCAGCAGCTCTTTAGCGGGGACAGGGACCTACAATGAGCAGTTCTTC. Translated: CASSSLAGTGTYNEQFF.

Here the CDR3 DNA reads TGTGCCAGCAGTTTAACAGGGGCTGGCTACACCTTC. It translates to CASSLTGAGYTF. The chain employs TRBV27 and TRBJ1-2, with 7 positions matching TRBD1. The J segment lost 7 bases and the V segment lost 2 bases, leaving 1 base of the junction unmatched. Per germline, CDR1 MNHEY and CDR2 SMNVEV (reference sequence). The length of the CDR3 is 12 residues.

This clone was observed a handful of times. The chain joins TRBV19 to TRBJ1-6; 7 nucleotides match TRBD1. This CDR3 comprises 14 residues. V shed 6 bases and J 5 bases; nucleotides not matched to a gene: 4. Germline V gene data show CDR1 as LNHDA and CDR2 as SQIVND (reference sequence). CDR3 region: CASRDRINNSPLHF. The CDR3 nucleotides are TGTGCCAGTAGGGACAGGATTAATAATTCACCCCTCCACTTT.

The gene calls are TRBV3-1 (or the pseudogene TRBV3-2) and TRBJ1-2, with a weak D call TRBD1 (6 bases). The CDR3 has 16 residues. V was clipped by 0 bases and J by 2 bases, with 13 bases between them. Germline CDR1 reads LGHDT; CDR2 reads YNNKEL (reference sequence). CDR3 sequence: CASSQEPHRANYGYTF. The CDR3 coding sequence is TGTGCCAGCAGCCAAGAACCCCACAGGGCCAACTATGGCTACACCTTC.

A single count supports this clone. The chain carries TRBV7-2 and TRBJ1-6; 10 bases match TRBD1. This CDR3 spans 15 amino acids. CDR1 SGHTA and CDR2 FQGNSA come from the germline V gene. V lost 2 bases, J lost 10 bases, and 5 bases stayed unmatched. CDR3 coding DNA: TGTGCCAGCAGCTTATCCGGGACAGGGGTGTCACCCCTCCACTTT. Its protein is CASSLSGTGVSPLHF. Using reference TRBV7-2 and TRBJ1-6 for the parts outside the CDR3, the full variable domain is GAGVSQSPSNKVTEKGKDVELRCDPISGHTALYWYRQSLGQGLEFLIYFQGNSAPDKSGLPSDRFSAERTGGSVSTLTIQRTQQEDSAVYLCASSLSGTGVSPLHFGNGTRLTVT.

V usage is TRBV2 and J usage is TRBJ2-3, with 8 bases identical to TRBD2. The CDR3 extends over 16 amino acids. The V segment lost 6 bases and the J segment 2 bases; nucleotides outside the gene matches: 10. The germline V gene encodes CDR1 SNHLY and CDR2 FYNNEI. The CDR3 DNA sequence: TGTGCCAGCAGCGTGCCTGCGGGGGGATTCACAGATACGCAGTATTTT. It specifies CASSVPAGGFTDTQYF.

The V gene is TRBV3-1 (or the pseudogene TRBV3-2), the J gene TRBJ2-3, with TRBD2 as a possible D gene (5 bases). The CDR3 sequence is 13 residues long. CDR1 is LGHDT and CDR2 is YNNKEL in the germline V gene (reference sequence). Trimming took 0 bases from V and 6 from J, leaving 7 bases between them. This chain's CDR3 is CASSQEREDTQYF. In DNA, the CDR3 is TGTGCCAGCAGCCAAGAGAGGGAGGATACGCAGTATTTT.

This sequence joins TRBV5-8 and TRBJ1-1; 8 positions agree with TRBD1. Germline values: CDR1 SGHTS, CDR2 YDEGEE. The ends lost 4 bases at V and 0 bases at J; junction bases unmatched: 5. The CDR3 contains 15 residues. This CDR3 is CASSSGQGMNTEAFF. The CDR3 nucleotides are TGTGCCAGCAGCAGCGGACAGGGAATGAACACTGAAGCTTTCTTT. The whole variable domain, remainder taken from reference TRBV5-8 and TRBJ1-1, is EAGVTQSPTHLIKTRGQQATLRCSPISGHTSVYWYQQALGLGLQFLLWYDEGEERNRGNFPPRFSGRQFPNYSSELNVNALELEDSALYLCASSSGQGMNTEAFFGQGTRLTVV.

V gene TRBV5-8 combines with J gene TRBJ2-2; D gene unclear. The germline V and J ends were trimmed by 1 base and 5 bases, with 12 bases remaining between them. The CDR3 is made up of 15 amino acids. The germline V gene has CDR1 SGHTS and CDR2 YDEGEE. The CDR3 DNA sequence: TGTGCCAGCAGCTTGAAATTGACTCGAACCGGGGAGCTGTTTTTT. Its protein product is CASSLKLTRTGELFF.

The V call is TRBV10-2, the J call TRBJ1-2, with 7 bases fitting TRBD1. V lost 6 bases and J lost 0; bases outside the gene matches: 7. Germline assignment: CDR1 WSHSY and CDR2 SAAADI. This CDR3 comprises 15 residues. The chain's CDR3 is CASRPGQISNYGYTF. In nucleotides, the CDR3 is TGCGCCAGCAGACCGGGACAGATTTCTAACTATGGCTACACCTTC.

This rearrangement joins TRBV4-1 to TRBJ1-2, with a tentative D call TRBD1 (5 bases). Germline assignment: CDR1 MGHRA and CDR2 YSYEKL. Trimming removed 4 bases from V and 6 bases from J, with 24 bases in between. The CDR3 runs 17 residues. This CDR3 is CASSPPATGVPLDGYTF. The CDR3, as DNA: TGCGCCAGCAGCCCTCCTGCCACGGGGGTCCCGCTCGATGGCTACACCTTC.

The CDR3 sequence is CASRASGGAPGELFF. The CDR3 nucleotides read TGTGCCAGCAGGGCCAGCGGGGGGGCCCCCGGGGAGCTGTTTTTT. The rearrangement uses TRBV9 and TRBJ2-2; 10 bases are shared with TRBD2. CDR1 and CDR2 from the germline V gene are SGDLS and YYNGEE. The CDR3 is 15 residues long. The J segment lost 6 bases and the V segment lost 5 bases, leaving 7 bases of the junction unmatched. The complete variable domain, with remaining parts taken from reference TRBV9 and TRBJ2-2, reads DSGVTQTPKHLITATGQRVTLRCSPRSGDLSVYWYQQSLDQGLQFLIQYYNGEERAKGNILERFSAQQFPDLHSELNLSSLELGDSALYFCASRASGGAPGELFFGEGSRLTVL.

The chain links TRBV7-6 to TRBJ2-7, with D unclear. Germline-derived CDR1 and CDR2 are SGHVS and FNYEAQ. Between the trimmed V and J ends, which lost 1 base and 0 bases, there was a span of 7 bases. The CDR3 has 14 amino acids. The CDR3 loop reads CASSLEQSSYEQYV. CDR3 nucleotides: TGTGCCAGCAGCTTAGAACAGAGCTCCTACGAGCAGTACGTC.

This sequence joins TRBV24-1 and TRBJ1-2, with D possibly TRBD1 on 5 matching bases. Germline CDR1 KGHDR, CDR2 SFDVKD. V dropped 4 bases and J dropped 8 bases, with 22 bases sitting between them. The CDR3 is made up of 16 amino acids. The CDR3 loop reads CATSDSRVGALGGYTF. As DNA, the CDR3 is TGTGCCACCAGTGACTCCAGAGTTGGGGCCCTCGGGGGCTACACCTTC.

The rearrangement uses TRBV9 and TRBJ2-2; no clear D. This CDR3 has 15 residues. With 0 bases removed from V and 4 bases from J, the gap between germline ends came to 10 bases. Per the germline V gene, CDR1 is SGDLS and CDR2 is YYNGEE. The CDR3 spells CASSVDPDFTGELFF. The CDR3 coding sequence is TGTGCCAGCAGCGTAGACCCCGACTTCACCGGGGAGCTGTTTTTT.

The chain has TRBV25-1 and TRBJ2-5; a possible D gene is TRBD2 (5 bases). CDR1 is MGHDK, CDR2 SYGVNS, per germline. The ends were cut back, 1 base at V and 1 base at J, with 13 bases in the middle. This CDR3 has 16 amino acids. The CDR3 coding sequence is TGTGCCAGCAGTGAATTGTCCAACCGGGGCCAAGAGACCCAGTACTTC. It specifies CASSELSNRGQETQYF. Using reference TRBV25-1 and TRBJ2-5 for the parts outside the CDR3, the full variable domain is EADIYQTPRYLVIGTGKKITLECSQTMGHDKMYWYQQDPGMELHLIHYSYGVNSTEKGDLSSESTVSRIRTEHFPLTLESARPSHTSQYLCASSELSNRGQETQYFGPGTRLLVL.

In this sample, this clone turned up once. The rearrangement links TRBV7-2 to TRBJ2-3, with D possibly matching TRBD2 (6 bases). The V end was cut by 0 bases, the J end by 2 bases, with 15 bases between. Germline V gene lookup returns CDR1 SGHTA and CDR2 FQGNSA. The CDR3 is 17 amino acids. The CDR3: CASSLAIAGPSTDTQYF. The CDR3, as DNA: TGTGCCAGCAGCTTAGCGATCGCGGGGCCCTCCACAGATACGCAGTATTTT.

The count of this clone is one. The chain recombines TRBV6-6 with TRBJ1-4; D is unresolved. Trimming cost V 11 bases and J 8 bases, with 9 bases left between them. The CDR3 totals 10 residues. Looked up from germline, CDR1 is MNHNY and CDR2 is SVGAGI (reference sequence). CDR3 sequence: CAVLGEKLFF. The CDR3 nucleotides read TGTGCCGTACTCGGGGAAAAACTGTTTTTT.

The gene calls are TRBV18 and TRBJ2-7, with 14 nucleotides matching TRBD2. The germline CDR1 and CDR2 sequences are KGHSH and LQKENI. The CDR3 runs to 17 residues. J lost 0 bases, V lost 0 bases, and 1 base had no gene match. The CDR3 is CASSPPTSGGGSYEQYF. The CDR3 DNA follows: TGTGCCAGCTCACCACCGACTAGCGGGGGGGGCTCCTACGAGCAGTACTTC. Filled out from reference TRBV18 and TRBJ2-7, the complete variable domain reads NAGVMQNPRHLVRRRGQEARLRCSPMKGHSHVYWYRQLPEEGLKFMVYLQKENIIDESGMPKERFSAEFPKEGPSILRIQQVVRGDSAAYFCASSPPTSGGGSYEQYFGPGTRLTVT.

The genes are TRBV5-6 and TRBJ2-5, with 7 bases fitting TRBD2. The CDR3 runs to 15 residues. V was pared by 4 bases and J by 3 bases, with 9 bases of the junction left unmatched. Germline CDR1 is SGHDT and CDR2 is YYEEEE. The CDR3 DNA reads TGTGCCAGCAGCCCGATCGGGGGGTGGGAAGAGACCCAGTACTTC. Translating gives CASSPIGGWEETQYF.

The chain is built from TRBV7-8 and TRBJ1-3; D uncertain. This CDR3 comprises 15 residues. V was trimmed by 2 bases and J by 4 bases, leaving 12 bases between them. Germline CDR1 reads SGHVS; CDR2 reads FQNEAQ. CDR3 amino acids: CASSLYSLSGNTIYF. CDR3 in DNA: TGTGCCAGCAGCTTATACAGCCTATCGGGAAACACCATATATTTT.

The CDR3 loop is CASTIRGSAYSNQPQHF. The CDR3 nucleotides are TGTGCCAGTACCATAAGGGGGTCGGCGTATAGCAATCAGCCCCAGCATTTT. V and J are TRBV19 and TRBJ1-5; the D gene is possibly TRBD1 (6 bases). V lost 7 bases to trimming and J lost 0 bases, with 19 bases between them. This CDR3 is built from 17 residues. Germline lookup yields CDR1 LNHDA and CDR2 SQIVND (reference sequence).

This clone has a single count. CDR3 protein: CASSHFRSGELFF. For the CDR3, the DNA is TGTGCCAGCAGCCACTTCAGGTCCGGGGAGCTGTTTTTT. V gene TRBV7-9 combines with J gene TRBJ2-2; D remains unclear. Deletions cut 5 bases from V and 6 bases from J, with 10 bases between. This CDR3 comprises 13 residues. Per germline, CDR1 SEHNR and CDR2 FQNEAQ (reference sequence). The full variable domain, rest sourced from reference TRBV7-9 and TRBJ2-2, is DTGVSQNPRHKITKRGQNVTFRCDPISEHNRLYWYRQTLGQGPEFLTYFQNEAQLEKSRLLSDRFSAERPKGSFSTLEIQRTEQGDSAMYLCASSHFRSGELFFGEGSRLTVL.

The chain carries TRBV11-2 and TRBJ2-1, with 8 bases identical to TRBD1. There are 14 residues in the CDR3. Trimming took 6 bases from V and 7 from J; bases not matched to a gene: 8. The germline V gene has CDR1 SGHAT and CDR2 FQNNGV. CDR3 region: CASSSRDRQNEQFF. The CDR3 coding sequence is TGTGCCAGCAGTTCCCGGGACAGGCAAAATGAGCAGTTCTTC.

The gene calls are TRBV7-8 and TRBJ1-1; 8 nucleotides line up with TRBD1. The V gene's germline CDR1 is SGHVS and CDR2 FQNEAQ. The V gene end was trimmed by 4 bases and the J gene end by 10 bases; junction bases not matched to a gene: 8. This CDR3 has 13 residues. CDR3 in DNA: TGTGCCAGCAGCTCCGGACAGGGACGGGGAGCTTTCTTT. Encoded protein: CASSSGQGRGAFF.

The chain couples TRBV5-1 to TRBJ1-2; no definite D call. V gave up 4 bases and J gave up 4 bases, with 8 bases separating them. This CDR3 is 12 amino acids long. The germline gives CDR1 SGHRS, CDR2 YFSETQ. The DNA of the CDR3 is TGCGCCAGCAGCCCGGAGACCTATGGCTACACCTTC. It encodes CASSPETYGYTF.